The rows below give T cell receptor beta chains drawn from one sample of a study of shared clonotypes between healthy human individuals. Assay: immunoSEQ multiplex PCR; the TCRdb copy retains only in-frame clones and omits some. This table holds 1.4 million to 1.5 million clones, roughly 97% found once. The sample taken for sequencing was naive CD4+ T cells sorted from blood. The receptors stem from a man aged 25 to 40 in good health. Both conserved end residues are part of each CDR3.

V gene	J gene	CDR3 protein
TRBV5-6	TRBJ1-5	CASSPSTGFNQPQHF
TRBV7-2	TRBJ2-3	CASSLNWATTDTQYF
TRBV4-3	TRBJ2-3	CASSQDLGTSGNTDTQYF
TRBV10-3	TRBJ2-1	CAIRERDSYNEQFF
TRBV7-2	TRBJ2-3	CASSSLHINSPDTQYF
TRBV6-5	TRBJ2-2	CAILGQGSGELFF
TRBV18	TRBJ2-2	CASSPGQGTIGELFF
TRBV7-8	TRBJ1-5	CASSLTNQPQHF
TRBV7-2	TRBJ2-1	CASSLVAGEVHEQFF
TRBV2	TRBJ2-3	CASSDRRSTDTQYF
TRBV29-1	TRBJ2-1	CSGQGGATNEQFF
TRBV11-3	TRBJ2-7	CASSSWTSGNDEQYF
TRBV11-2	TRBJ2-7	CASSSQQGALYEQYF
TRBV7-8	TRBJ2-1	CASSTAGTGGHEQFF
TRBV5-1	TRBJ2-7	CASSLGNRDSYEQYF
TRBV5-1	TRBJ2-7	CASSLIGQGTYEQYF
TRBV18	TRBJ1-3	CASSPLSLDTIYF
TRBV5-1	TRBJ1-1	CASSLRGNTEAFF
TRBV6-1	TRBJ2-5	CASSAQQATVQETQYF
TRBV9	TRBJ2-6	CASSAPRVPHSGANVLTF
TRBV4-3	TRBJ1-2	CASSQEEIRTQGYTF
TRBV6-6	TRBJ2-7	CASSYNRVYEQYF
TRBV5-4	TRBJ2-7	CASSLAGQLYEQYF
TRBV28	TRBJ2-3	CASIGIQGIGVTQYF
TRBV5-1	TRBJ2-4	CASRKNRTGTAKNIQYF
TRBV27	TRBJ2-1	CASSFLRPRTGANEQFF
TRBV6-1	TRBJ2-6	CASSALVTASGANVLTF
TRBV5-6	TRBJ1-1	CASSLGDTEAFF
TRBV7-2	TRBJ2-2	CASSYSGGLLTGELFF
TRBV7-2	TRBJ2-1	CASSLGFVGDYNEQFF
TRBV29-1	TRBJ1-5	CSATGGGSNQPQHF
TRBV30	TRBJ2-7	CAWRLTSGENYEQYF
TRBV4-1	TRBJ2-2	CASSQRPREGGTGELFF
TRBV7-9	TRBJ2-7	CASSYWDAGSYEQYF
TRBV5-1	TRBJ2-2	CASRATGLNTGELFF
TRBV5-1	TRBJ1-1	CASSLNRGGTEAFF
TRBV9	TRBJ2-2	CASSVRVSPIGELFF
TRBV5-8	TRBJ2-6	CASSLGQVSSGANVLTF
TRBV6-1	TRBJ2-7	CASRTGGGTYEQYF
TRBV19	TRBJ2-1	CATRWVGGDNEQFF
TRBV5-1	TRBJ1-1	CASSAKGFVTEAFF
TRBV29-1	TRBJ1-1	CSVDVEAFF
TRBV7-6	TRBJ2-5	CASSLGALAGVQETQYF
TRBV7-9	TRBJ2-5	CASSSGLAGWVETQYF
TRBV4-1	TRBJ1-5	CASSQVGGRGQPQHF
TRBV5-1	TRBJ1-3	CASRRTPHTGNGNTIYF
TRBV7-9	TRBJ1-2	CASSLSPLSSYTF
TRBV28	TRBJ2-7	CASSPRLAGTYEQYF
TRBV4-2	TRBJ2-2	CASSRNRGTSTSGELFF
TRBV29-1	TRBJ1-1	CSVASGLNTEAFF
TRBV7-8	TRBJ2-3	CASSSSPGQGLPDTQYF
TRBV7-9	TRBJ2-7	CASSRGTSGSSYEQYF
TRBV13	TRBJ2-3	CASSSGLAGGGGTDTQYF